Each of the 14 T cell receptor beta chains below was sequenced from the same sample in a study of T-cell memory formation after mild COVID-19. TCRdb reanalysed the 5' RACE reads using MiXCR and keeps one entry per CDR3 protein. Altogether 150,000 or so distinct CDR3 sequences are present, 31% being singletons, with the ten largest covering 12%. Sequencing used PBMCs or a T cell subset sorted from them (not recorded which). Receptors originate from an adult woman who had mild COVID-19 (a few samples of this study predate the infection). Cell type and time point are not known.

The rearrangement uses TRBV28 and TRBJ2-4; D gene unclear. The germline V gene encodes CDR1 MDHEN and CDR2 SYDVKM. Deletions cut 2 bases from V and 5 bases from J, with 7 bases between. The CDR3 sequence is 13 residues long. The CDR3 DNA sequence: TGTGCCAGCAGTTTACCTGGAGAAAACATTCAGTACTTC. Its translation is CASSLPGENIQYF.

The chain couples TRBV5-1 to TRBJ1-2; D not certain. V was pared by 4 bases and J by 2 bases, with 12 bases between. The CDR3 runs to 14 residues. Per the germline V gene, CDR1 is SGHRS and CDR2 is YFSETQ. For the CDR3, the DNA is TGCGCCAGCAGCCCCGGACTGAGCAACTATGGCTACACCTTC. Translation: CASSPGLSNYGYTF.

The chain uses TRBV6-6 and TRBJ1-5; 9 nucleotides match TRBD1. With 5 bases clipped from V and 4 bases from J, the junction kept 6 bases outside the gene matches. Germline V gene lookup returns CDR1 MNHNY and CDR2 SVGAGI (reference sequence). This CDR3 spans 15 amino acids. In nucleotides, the CDR3 is TGTGCCAGCAGTCCCGAAGGGACAGGGAATCAGCCCCAGCATTTT. This gives the protein CASSPEGTGNQPQHF.

The chain employs TRBV4-2 and TRBJ2-3; D may be TRBD1 (5 bases). There are 15 residues in the CDR3. Trimming took off 0 bases at V and 2 bases at J, with 9 bases between the two ends. Germline V CDR1 and CDR2: LGHNA, YNFKEQ. The CDR3 here is CASSQDTGFTDTQYF. The CDR3, as DNA: TGTGCCAGCAGCCAAGATACAGGCTTCACAGATACGCAGTATTTT.

V is TRBV20-1 and J is TRBJ2-7, with no clear D. V dropped 3 bases and J dropped 5 bases, with 11 bases sitting between them. Looked up from germline, CDR1 is DFQATT and CDR2 is SNEGSKA (reference sequence). The CDR3 spans 12 residues. CDR3 nucleotides: TGCAGTGCTAGTAGACATCTCAACGAGCAGTACTTC. It yields the protein CSASRHLNEQYF.

This clonotype was counted a few times. This rearrangement joins TRBV5-1 to TRBJ1-3; D is unresolved. The V gene lost 2 bases and the J gene lost 0 bases, with 9 bases spanning the gap. Per the germline V gene, CDR1 is SGHRS and CDR2 is YFSETQ. This CDR3 region has 15 residues. The CDR3 DNA is TGCGCCAGCAGCTTTGTCGGAGACTCTGGAAACACCATATATTTT. This gives the protein CASSFVGDSGNTIYF.

This clonotype has a handful of counts. This chain joins TRBV4-3 and TRBJ2-7; 7 bases match TRBD2. Germline V lookup: CDR1 LGHNA, CDR2 YSLEER. The CDR3 totals 16 residues. Germline trimming cut 0 bases from V and 3 bases from J; bases unmatched to any gene: 8. The CDR3 DNA reads as TGCGCCAGCAGCCAAGACGTCGGGACTACCCTCTACGAGCAGTACTTC. Protein: CASSQDVGTTLYEQYF.

The rearrangement joins TRBV6-5 to TRBJ2-7, with D perhaps TRBD1 or TRBD2 (5 bases each). The length of the CDR3 is 16 residues. V was clipped by 1 base and J by 7 bases, with 20 bases between them. Germline lookup yields CDR1 MNHEY and CDR2 SVGAGI. The CDR3 coding sequence is TGTGCCAGCAGTTACTTACTAGGTGGGGGTGCCGGTGAGCAGTACTTC. Amino acids: CASSYLLGGGAGEQYF.

The chain has TRBV7-9 and TRBJ2-5, with D tentatively TRBD2 (5 bases). This CDR3 region has 14 residues. Germline lookup yields CDR1 SEHNR and CDR2 FQNEAQ (reference sequence). V lost 6 bases, J lost 1 base, and 12 bases lay in between. CDR3 region: CASSPMDFQETQYF. Written as DNA, the CDR3 is TGTGCCAGCAGTCCCATGGACTTCCAAGAGACCCAGTACTTC.

The sample holds one count of this clonotype. J is TRBJ2-7 and V is TRBV7-2; tentative D call: TRBD1 (5 bases). The CDR3 totals 15 residues. Germline assignment: CDR1 SGHTA and CDR2 FQGNSA. Trimming shortened V by 5 bases and J by 1 base, and 15 bases separated the two germline ends. The CDR3 is CASSPGPQQSYEQYF. The CDR3 DNA reads as TGTGCCAGCAGCCCAGGGCCACAGCAATCCTACGAGCAGTACTTC.

V is TRBV5-6 and J is TRBJ2-4; a weak D match, TRBD1 (6 bases). The germline CDR1 and CDR2 sequences are SGHDT and YYEEEE. The CDR3 covers 14 residues. Trimming took 0 bases from V and 6 from J, leaving 10 bases between them. DNA for the CDR3: TGTGCCAGCAGCTTGGCAGGGGTGGCAAACATTCAGTACTTC. Its protein is CASSLAGVANIQYF.

This clonotype was observed a few times. The rearrangement links TRBV2 to TRBJ1-1; 10 bases are shared with TRBD1. CDR3 size: 14 residues. V shed 5 bases and J 7 bases; nucleotides not matched to a gene: 7. Germline CDR1 SNHLY, CDR2 FYNNEI. CDR3 DNA sequence: TGTGCCAGCAGTACTAGTGACAGGGGGCATGAAGCTTTCTTT. Amino acid sequence: CASSTSDRGHEAFF.

V is TRBV4-1 and J is TRBJ2-1; TRBD1 or TRBD2 may be the D gene (5 bases each). V was cut by 6 bases and J by 4 bases, with 22 bases left in between. This CDR3 is built from 17 residues. CDR1 and CDR2 (germline): MGHRA, YSYEKL. CDR3 sequence reads: CASRSGRSIPIYNEQFF. DNA for the CDR3: TGCGCCAGCAGATCGGGACGTAGCATACCCATTTACAATGAGCAGTTCTTC.

This chain links TRBV19 with TRBJ2-6; D is unresolved. CDR1 and CDR2 (germline): LNHDA, SQIVND (reference sequence). This CDR3 spans 14 amino acids. V lost 6 bases, J lost 1 base, and 7 bases lay in between. CDR3 nucleotides: TGTGCCAGTAGGCTGGGGTCTGGGGCCAACGTCCTGACTTTC. It is translated as CASRLGSGANVLTF.